These 11 T cell receptor beta chains were all obtained from the same sample, sequenced in a study of cytomegalovirus exposure and HLA in healthy donors. PCR primers comprised 60 Vbeta and 13 Jbeta primers. The table came from immunoSEQ multiplex PCR; TCRdb's copy has only in-frame clones and leaves some out. This sample has about 200,000 clones; around 80% occur once, and the top ten carry about 1.7%. Sequencing was carried out using PBMCs. The receptors stem from a woman between 18 and 29 years old in good health and CMV-seronegative.

The chain carries TRBV9 and TRBJ2-6, with D uncertain. The V end lost 0 bases, the J end lost 4 bases, and 23 bases lay between the germline ends. The CDR3 consists of 20 residues. CDR1 and CDR2 from the germline V gene are SGDLS and YYNGEE. CDR3 in amino acids: CASSVVPPSAQRPGANVLTF. The CDR3 DNA reads as TGTGCCAGCAGCGTAGTACCGCCTTCGGCCCAGAGGCCCGGGGCCAACGTCCTGACTTTC.

This clone was observed a few times. This chain links TRBV30 with TRBJ1-5; tentative D call: TRBD1 (5 bases). The V end was cut by 2 bases, the J end by 2 bases, with 10 bases between. The CDR3 totals 14 residues. Germline V CDR1 and CDR2: GTSNPN, SVGIG (reference sequence). The CDR3 DNA reads TGTGCCTGGAGTACAGGTGGGGGCAATCAGCCCCAGCATTTT. This codes for CAWSTGGGNQPQHF.

This chain joins TRBV4-1 and TRBJ2-1, with 10 nucleotides matching TRBD2. V shed 1 base and J 6 bases; nucleotides not matched to a gene: 9. CDR1 and CDR2 (germline): MGHRA, YSYEKL. The CDR3 runs to 17 residues. CDR3 amino acids: CASSQGFSASGSNEQFF. CDR3 coding DNA: TGCGCCAGCAGCCAAGGTTTCTCGGCTAGCGGGAGCAATGAGCAGTTCTTC.

V and J are TRBV4-3 and TRBJ2-1, with 8 bases fitting TRBD1. Trimming cost V 0 bases and J 10 bases; bases outside gene matches: 11. This CDR3 is built from 16 residues. Germline-derived CDR1 and CDR2 are LGHNA and YSLEER. The DNA for the CDR3 is TGCGCCAGCAGCCAAGATAGCGTGGACAGGGCATACGAGCAGTTCTTC. This translates into CASSQDSVDRAYEQFF.

The chain couples TRBV19 to TRBJ2-1; D might be TRBD2 (6 bases). CDR3 length: 11 amino acids. CDR1 and CDR2 from the germline V gene are LNHDA and SQIVND (reference sequence). Trimming took 10 bases from V and 4 from J, leaving 8 bases between them. CDR3 DNA sequence: TGTGCCATTGGGAGGTACAATGAGCAGTTCTTC. This sequence encodes CAIGRYNEQFF.

This clone has just one count. The chain joins TRBV7-9 to TRBJ2-7; TRBD2 matches 10 bases. The trim removed 2 bases at V and 3 bases at J, leaving 13 bases unmatched. Germline assignment: CDR1 SEHNR and CDR2 FQNEAQ (reference sequence). This CDR3 is built from 18 residues. The CDR3 bases are TGTGCCAGCAGCTTAAGACCGGACCCAGCGGGAGGGCTCTACGAGCAGTACTTC. Translating it yields CASSLRPDPAGGLYEQYF.

In its sample, this clone was seen once. The CDR3: CASSPSTREQFF. The DNA for the CDR3 is TGTGCCAGCAGCCCCTCGACTAGAGAGCAGTTCTTC. The V call is TRBV7-9, the J call TRBJ2-1; D is perhaps TRBD2 (6 bases). The CDR3 has 12 residues. Germline values: CDR1 SEHNR, CDR2 FQNEAQ (reference sequence). Trimming pared 5 bases from V and 10 bases from J, leaving 12 bases between.

The chain is built from TRBV10-3 and TRBJ1-5; D is ambiguous. Trimming removed 4 bases at V and 0 bases at J, with 7 bases between. The germline V gene has CDR1 ENHRY and CDR2 SYGVKD. CDR3 size: 14 residues. The DNA for the CDR3 is TGTGCCATCAGTGTCGGTTATAGCAATCAGCCCCAGCATTTT. It specifies CAISVGYSNQPQHF.

This rearrangement joins TRBV28 to TRBJ2-7; 12 nucleotides agree with TRBD1. Trimming took 2 bases from V and 10 from J; bases not matched to a gene: 9. In germline, CDR1 is MDHEN, CDR2 SYDVKM. The CDR3 runs to 15 residues. The CDR3 DNA reads TGTGCCAGCAGTTTAACCGGGACAGGGGGCTCCCGCCAGTACTTC. As protein: CASSLTGTGGSRQYF.

Written as DNA, the CDR3 is TGTGCCAGCAGTGAAGCGAGACTAGACACCGGGGAGCTGTTTTTT. Its protein product is CASSEARLDTGELFF. The J gene is TRBJ2-2, the V gene TRBV2; maybe TRBD2 (6 bases). The CDR3 contains 15 residues. Germline V gene lookup returns CDR1 SNHLY and CDR2 FYNNEI. V lost 0 bases and J 3 bases, leaving 8 bases between the germline ends.

This chain links TRBV6-5 with TRBJ2-1, with 12 bases identical to TRBD2. CDR1 and CDR2 (germline): MNHEY, SVGAGI. With V trimmed by 6 bases and J by 2 bases, 2 bases remained unmatched. CDR3 length: 15 amino acids. The CDR3 loop is CASSPSGGAYNEQFF. The DNA of the CDR3 is TGTGCCAGCAGCCCTAGCGGGGGGGCCTACAATGAGCAGTTCTTC.